These T cell receptor beta chains were read from a single sample in a study of T cell responses to AZD1222 COVID-19 vaccine. The table came from immunoSEQ multiplex PCR; TCRdb's copy has only in-frame clones and leaves some out. The sample has 100,000 to 140,000 clones, about nine tenths seen once. The specimen comprised peripheral blood, sampled on day 0 of AZD1222 vaccination. Receptors originate from an adult in good health. Both conserved end residues are part of each CDR3. The order of the fields is J gene, clone size, V gene, D gene, CDR3 protein, CDR3 DNA. A D gene is named only where the DNA matches it firmly. Rows may omit the clone size; those that give it use once, few, many or a size class.

J: TRBJ1-1; size: -; V: TRBV5-1; D: -; CDR3: CASSGGVGTLNTEAFF; DNA: TGCGCCAGCAGCGGTGGGGTCGGGACACTGAACACTGAAGCTTTCTTT
J: TRBJ2-7; size: -; V: TRBV29-1; D: TRBD1; CDR3: CSVRDRGILAVLGYEQYF; DNA: TGCAGCGTTAGGGACAGGGGGATACTAGCGGTATTAGGCTACGAGCAGTACTTC
J: TRBJ1-3; size: -; V: TRBV21-1; D: -; CDR3: CASRTIKNTIYF; DNA: TGTGCCAGCCGGACAATCAAAAACACCATATATTTT
J: TRBJ1-1; size: -; V: TRBV2; D: -; CDR3: CASSVQDGVGTEAFF; DNA: TGTGCCAGCAGTGTACAGGACGGCGTTGGGACTGAAGCTTTCTTT
J: TRBJ2-3; size: -; V: TRBV7-2; D: -; CDR3: CASSLYEGTGSQYF; DNA: TGTGCCAGCAGCTTGTATGAGGGCACCGGGTCGCAGTATTTT
J: TRBJ2-7; size: -; V: TRBV5-5; D: -; CDR3: CASSGPAYEQYF; DNA: TGTGCCAGCAGCGGCCCAGCCTACGAGCAGTACTTC
J: TRBJ2-7; size: -; V: TRBV14; D: -; CDR3: CASSLLGRPYEQYF; DNA: TGTGCCAGCAGCCTACTTGGACGGCCCTACGAGCAGTACTTC
J: TRBJ1-2; size: -; V: TRBV4-1; D: TRBD1; CDR3: CASSQVRQGADYGYTF; DNA: TGCGCCAGCAGCCAAGTGCGACAGGGGGCGGACTATGGCTACACCTTC
J: TRBJ1-1; size: -; V: TRBV19; D: -; CDR3: CASSIDGQGGRTEAFF; DNA: TGTGCCAGTAGTATAGATGGCCAGGGAGGAAGGACTGAAGCTTTCTTT
J: TRBJ2-4; size: few; V: TRBV6-5; D: -; CDR3: CATSEGPKNIQYF; DNA: TGTGCCACCTCGGAGGGTCCCAAAAACATTCAGTACTTC
J: TRBJ1-1; size: -; V: TRBV4-3; D: TRBD1; CDR3: CASSHQGGTEAFF; DNA: TGCGCCAGCAGCCACCAGGGGGGAACTGAAGCTTTCTTT
J: TRBJ1-1; size: -; V: TRBV6-5; D: -; CDR3: CASRGGANTEAFF; DNA: TGTGCCAGCCGAGGGGGGGCGAACACTGAAGCTTTCTTT
J: TRBJ2-3; size: -; V: TRBV6-4; D: TRBD2; CDR3: CASSTGTRKGDTQYF; DNA: TGTGCCAGCAGCACCGGGACTAGAAAAGGAGATACGCAGTATTTT
J: TRBJ1-1; size: -; V: TRBV6-5; D: -; CDR3: CASSPNTGTEAFF; DNA: TGTGCCAGCAGTCCGAACACGGGCACTGAAGCTTTCTTT
J: TRBJ2-6; size: -; V: TRBV30; D: -; CDR3: CAWSGLGGPGANVLTF; DNA: TGTGCCTGGAGTGGCCTGGGTGGGCCTGGGGCCAACGTCCTGACTTTC
J: TRBJ2-6; size: -; V: TRBV21-1; D: -; CDR3: CASSKGVSGDTGANVLTF; DNA: TGTGCCAGCAGCAAAGGGGTGTCAGGGGATACTGGGGCCAACGTCCTGACTTTC
J: TRBJ1-4; size: -; V: TRBV7-4; D: -; CDR3: CASSLVTLEARKSEKLFF; DNA: TGTGCCAGCAGCTTAGTCACCCTCGAGGCCCGGAAGTCGGAAAAACTGTTTTTT
J: TRBJ1-5; size: few; V: TRBV30; D: TRBD1; CDR3: CAWSQPDREFQPQHF; DNA: TGTGCCTGGAGTCAGCCGGACAGGGAGTTTCAGCCCCAGCATTTT
J: TRBJ2-3; size: -; V: TRBV6-5; D: -; CDR3: CASRFKVSTDTQYF; DNA: TGTGCCAGCAGGTTCAAGGTCTCCACAGATACGCAGTATTTT
J: TRBJ2-3; size: -; V: TRBV4-3; D: TRBD2; CDR3: CASSPAGASGGVRTDTQYF; DNA: TGCGCCAGCAGCCCGGCGGGCGCTAGCGGGGGGGTTCGAACAGATACGCAGTATTTT
J: TRBJ1-4; size: -; V: TRBV6-6; D: -; CDR3: CASSFNEGRRLEKLFF; DNA: TGTGCCAGCAGTTTTAATGAGGGGCGCCGGTTAGAAAAACTGTTTTTT
J: TRBJ2-1; size: -; V: TRBV9; D: -; CDR3: CASSVEASSYNEQFF; DNA: TGTGCCAGCAGCGTAGAAGCTAGCTCCTACAATGAGCAGTTCTTC
J: TRBJ1-4; size: -; V: TRBV20-1; D: -; CDR3: CSAYNQRYLFF; DNA: TGCAGTGCTTATAATCAGAGGTATCTGTTTTTT
J: TRBJ2-1; size: -; V: TRBV28; D: TRBD2; CDR3: CASSLEGLMAGAEQFF; DNA: TGTGCCAGCAGTTTAGAGGGCCTGATGGCGGGAGCGGAGCAGTTCTTC
J: TRBJ2-4; size: few; V: TRBV14; D: -; CDR3: CASSQLEGRIRNIQYF; DNA: TGTGCCAGCAGCCAGTTAGAGGGGAGGATTAGAAACATTCAGTACTTC
J: TRBJ1-1; size: -; V: TRBV9; D: -; CDR3: CASSAQFMNTEAFF; DNA: TGTGCCAGCAGCGCCCAATTCATGAACACTGAAGCTTTCTTT
J: TRBJ1-6; size: -; V: TRBV10-1; D: -; CDR3: CASSDWSGPRLDNSPLHF; DNA: TGCGCCAGCAGTGATTGGTCAGGGCCCCGACTAGATAATTCACCCCTCCACTTT
J: TRBJ1-4; size: once; V: TRBV20-1; D: -; CDR3: CSPLGGEKLFF; DNA: TGCAGCCCCCTTGGGGGGGAAAAACTGTTTTTT
J: TRBJ1-3; size: once; V: TRBV18; D: -; CDR3: CASSATPGRTAEGNTIYF; DNA: TGTGCCAGCTCAGCTACTCCGGGACGCACGGCGGAGGGAAACACCATATATTTT
J: TRBJ2-1; size: -; V: TRBV2; D: -; CDR3: CASDQTNNEQFF; DNA: TGTGCCAGCGATCAGACGAACAATGAGCAGTTCTTC
J: TRBJ1-5; size: -; V: TRBV5-6; D: -; CDR3: CASSLRWGQPQHF; DNA: TGTGCCAGCAGCTTAAGGTGGGGGCAGCCCCAGCATTTT
J: TRBJ1-1; size: -; V: TRBV5-5; D: TRBD1; CDR3: CASSQTGVGEAFF; DNA: TGTGCCAGCAGCCAGACAGGGGTGGGAGAAGCTTTCTTT
J: TRBJ1-5; size: -; V: TRBV4-3; D: -; CDR3: CASSQDFVPGAVDQPQHF; DNA: TGCGCCAGCAGCCAAGATTTCGTCCCGGGGGCAGTCGATCAGCCCCAGCATTTT